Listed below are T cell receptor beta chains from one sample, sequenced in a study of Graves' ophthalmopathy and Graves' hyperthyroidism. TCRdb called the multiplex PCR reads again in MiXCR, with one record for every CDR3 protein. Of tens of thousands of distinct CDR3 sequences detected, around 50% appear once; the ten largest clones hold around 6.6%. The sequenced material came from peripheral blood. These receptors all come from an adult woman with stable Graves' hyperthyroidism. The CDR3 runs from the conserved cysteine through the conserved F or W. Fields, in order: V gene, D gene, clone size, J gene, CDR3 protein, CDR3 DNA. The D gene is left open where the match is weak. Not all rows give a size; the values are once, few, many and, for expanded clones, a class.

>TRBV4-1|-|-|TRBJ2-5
CASSSTGGQETQYF
TGCGCCAGCAGCTCGACTGGGGGTCAAGAGACCCAGTACTTC
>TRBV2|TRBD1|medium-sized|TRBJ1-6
CAKRQGSDNSPLHF
TGTGCCAAGAGACAGGGGTCCGATAATTCACCCCTCCACTTT
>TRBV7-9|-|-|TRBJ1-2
CASSLSTDNYGYTF
TGTGCCAGCAGCTTGTCAACAGATAACTATGGCTACACCTTC
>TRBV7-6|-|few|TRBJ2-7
CASSHPTGGEQYF
TGTGCCAGCAGCCACCCGACAGGCGGCGAGCAGTACTTC
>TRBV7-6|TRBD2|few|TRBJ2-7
CASATSGTSYEQYF
TGTGCCAGCGCCACCAGCGGGACGAGCTACGAGCAGTACTTC
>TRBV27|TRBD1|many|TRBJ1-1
CASRDRGLPETAFF
TGTGCCAGCAGAGACAGGGGCCTCCCCGAGACAGCTTTCTTT
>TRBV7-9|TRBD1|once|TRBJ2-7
CASSYQMGQGFSEQYF
TGTGCCAGCAGCTACCAAATGGGACAGGGATTTAGCGAGCAGTACTTC
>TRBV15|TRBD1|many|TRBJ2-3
CATSRDPRQGLAF
TGTGCCACCAGCAGAGATCCCCGACAGGGGCTCGCTTTT
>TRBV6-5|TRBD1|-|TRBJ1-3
CASGYSQDRTTGNTIYF
TGTGCCAGCGGTTACTCCCAGGACAGGACGACTGGAAACACCATATATTTC
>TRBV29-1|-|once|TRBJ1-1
CSVDRGTGASF
TGTAGCGTTGACCGGGGAACTGGAGCTTCCTTT
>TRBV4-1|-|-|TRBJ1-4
CASSQGAVPRLFF
TGCGCCAGCAGCCAAGGGGCGGTCCCGCGACTGTTTTTT
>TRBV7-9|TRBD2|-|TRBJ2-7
CASSLLAGGGAEQYF
TGTGCCAGCAGCTTACTAGCGGGAGGGGGGGCCGAGCAGTACTTC
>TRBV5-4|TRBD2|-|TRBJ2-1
CASSEGTSGNEQFF
TGTGCCAGCAGCGAGGGGACTAGCGGCAATGAGCAGTTCTTC
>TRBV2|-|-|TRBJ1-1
CASSAAGFTEAFF
TGTGCCAGCAGTGCGGCGGGGTTCACTGAAGCTTTCTTT
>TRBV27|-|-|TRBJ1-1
CASRGTGRGTEAFF
TGTGCCAGCAGGGGTACAGGGAGGGGCACTGAAGCTTTCTTT
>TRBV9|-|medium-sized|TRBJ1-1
CASSVGGFTEAFF
TGTGCCAGCAGCGTAGGGGGGTTCACTGAAGCTTTCTTT
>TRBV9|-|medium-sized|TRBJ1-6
CASSVGQYNSPLHF
TGTGCCAGCAGCGTAGGACAGTATAATTCACCCCTCCACTTT
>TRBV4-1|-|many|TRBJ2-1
CASSRTPEFYNEQFF
TGCGCCAGCAGCCGAACCCCAGAATTCTACAATGAGCAGTTCTTC
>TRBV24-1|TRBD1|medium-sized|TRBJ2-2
CATSDLGRGQGNTGELFF
TGTGCCACCAGTGATTTAGGACGGGGACAGGGCAACACCGGGGAGCTGTTTTTT
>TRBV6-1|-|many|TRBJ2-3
CASSVGISSTDTQYF
TGTGCCAGCAGTGTAGGGATTTCTAGCACAGATACGCAGTATTTT
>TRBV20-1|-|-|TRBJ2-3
CSASYTQYF
TGCAGTGCTAGTTATACGCAGTATTTT
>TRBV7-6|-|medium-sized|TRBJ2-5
CASSPNGQGWEETQYF
TGTGCCAGCAGCCCTAACGGGCAGGGTTGGGAAGAGACCCAGTACTTC
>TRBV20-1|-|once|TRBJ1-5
CSARDVGGHYEHF
TGCAGTGCTAGAGATGTCGGGGGACACTACGAGCATTTT
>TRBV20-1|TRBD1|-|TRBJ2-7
CGARDSHYEQYF
TGCGGTGCTCGGGACAGCCACTACGAGCAGTACTTC
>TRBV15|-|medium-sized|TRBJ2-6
CATSIPASGANVLTF
TGTGCCACCAGCATCCCGGCCTCTGGGGCCAACGTCCTGACTTTC
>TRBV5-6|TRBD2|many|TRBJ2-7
CASSLVAGGGYEQYF
TGTGCCAGCAGCTTGGTAGCGGGAGGAGGTTACGAGCAGTACTTC
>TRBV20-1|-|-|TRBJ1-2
CSAPSGKEAQFF
TGCAGTGCTCCTTCAGGGAAGGAGGCTCAGTTTTTC
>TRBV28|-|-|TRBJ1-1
CASTLGGGVYTEAFF
TGTGCCAGCACATTGGGGGGAGGGGTCTACACTGAAGCTTTCTTT
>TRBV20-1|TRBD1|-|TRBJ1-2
CSAAGQGIYGYTF
TGCAGTGCTGCGGGACAGGGAATCTATGGCTACACCTTC
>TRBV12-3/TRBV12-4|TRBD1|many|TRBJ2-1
CASTRTGFLTF
TGTGCCAGCACCCGGACAGGTTTTCTCACATTC
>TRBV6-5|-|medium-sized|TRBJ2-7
CASTPTDTYEQYF
TGTGCCAGCACCCCGACGGACACCTACGAGCAGTACTTC
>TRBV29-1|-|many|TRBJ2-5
CSVRVYETQYF
TGCAGCGTCCGAGTTTATGAGACCCAGTACTTC
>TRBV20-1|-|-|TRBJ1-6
CSAPREISYNSPLHF
TGCAGTGCCCCGCGTGAGATCTCCTATAATTCACCCCTCCACTTT
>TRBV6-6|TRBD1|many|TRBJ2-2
CASRTLGTGGNGELFF
TGTGCCAGCAGGACTTTGGGGACAGGGGGTAACGGGGAGCTGTTTTTT
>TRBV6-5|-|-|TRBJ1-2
CASSPRAGDYGYAF
TGTGCCAGCAGCCCAAGGGCAGGCGACTATGGCTACGCCTTC
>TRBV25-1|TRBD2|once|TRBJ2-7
CASSLATSGGRYEQYF
TGTGCCAGCAGCTTGGCCACGTCGGGAGGTCGGTACGAGCAGTACTTC
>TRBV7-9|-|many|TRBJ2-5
CASSVKFVGSQETQYF
TGTGCCAGCAGCGTAAAATTTGTCGGTAGCCAAGAGACCCAGTACTTC
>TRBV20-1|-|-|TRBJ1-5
CSAVGGRWAKQPQHF
TGCAGTGCTGTTGGGGGACGTTGGGCCAAACAGCCCCAGCATTTT
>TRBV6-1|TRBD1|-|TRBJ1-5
CASSSGQVNQPQHF
TGTGCCAGCAGTTCGGGACAGGTCAATCAGCCCCAGCATTTT
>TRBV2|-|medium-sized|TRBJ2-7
CASRRSAWYF
TGTGCCAGCAGGAGGTCCGCGTGGTACTTC
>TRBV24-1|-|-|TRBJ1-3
CATRGRELKRNTIYF
TGTGCCACCAGGGGCAGGGAGCTTAAGCGAAACACCATATATTTT
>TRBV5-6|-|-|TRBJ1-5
CASSFRDTNQPQHF
TGTGCCAGCAGCTTCCGGGACACAAATCAGCCCCAGCATTTT
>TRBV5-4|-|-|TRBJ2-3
CASSLTSGSTQYF
TGTGCCAGCAGCCTCACCTCGGGGTCTACGCAGTATTTT
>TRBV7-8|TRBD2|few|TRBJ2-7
CASSLRTSGSLYEQYF
TGTGCCAGCAGCTTACGAACTAGCGGGAGTCTCTACGAGCAGTACTTC
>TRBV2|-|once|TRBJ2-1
CVGRRAGPVNEQFF
TGTGTCGGCCGCCGGGCGGGGCCCGTCAATGAGCAGTTCTTC
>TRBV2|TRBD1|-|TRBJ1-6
CASSAQRDRQYSPLHF
TGTGCCAGCAGTGCCCAAAGGGACAGGCAGTATTCACCCCTCCACTTT